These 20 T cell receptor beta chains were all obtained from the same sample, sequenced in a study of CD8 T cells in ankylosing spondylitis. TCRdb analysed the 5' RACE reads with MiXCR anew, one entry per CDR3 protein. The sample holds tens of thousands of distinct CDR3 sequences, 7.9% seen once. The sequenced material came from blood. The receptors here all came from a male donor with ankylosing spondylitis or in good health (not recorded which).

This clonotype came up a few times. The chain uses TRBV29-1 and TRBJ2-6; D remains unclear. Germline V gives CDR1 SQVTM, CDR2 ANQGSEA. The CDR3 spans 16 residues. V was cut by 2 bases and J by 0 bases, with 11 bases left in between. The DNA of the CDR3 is TGCAGCGTTGAATTCTCAGAAGGCTCTGGGGCCAACGTCCTGACTTTC. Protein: CSVEFSEGSGANVLTF.

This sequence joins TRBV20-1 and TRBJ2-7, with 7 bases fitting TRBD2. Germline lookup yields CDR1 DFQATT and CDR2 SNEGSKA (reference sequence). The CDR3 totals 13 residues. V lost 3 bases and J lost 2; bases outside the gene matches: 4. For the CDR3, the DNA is TGCAGTGCTAGCGGCGGGAGCACCTACGAGCAGTACTTC. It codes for CSASGGSTYEQYF.

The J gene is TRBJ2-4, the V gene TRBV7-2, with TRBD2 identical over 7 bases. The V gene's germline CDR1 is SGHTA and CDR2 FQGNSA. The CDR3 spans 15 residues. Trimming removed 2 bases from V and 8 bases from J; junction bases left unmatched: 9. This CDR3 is CASSLLPWGGDIQYF. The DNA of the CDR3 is TGTGCCAGCAGCTTACTTCCATGGGGGGGGGACATTCAGTACTTC.

The CDR3 is CSARVPGSNEQYV. The CDR3 DNA sequence: TGCAGTGCTAGAGTCCCAGGTTCTAACGAGCAGTACGTC. The V call is TRBV20-1, the J call TRBJ2-7; D is ambiguous. The ends were cut back, 1 base at V and 5 bases at J, with 12 bases in the middle. CDR1 is DFQATT and CDR2 is SNEGSKA in the germline V gene (reference sequence). The CDR3 runs 13 residues.

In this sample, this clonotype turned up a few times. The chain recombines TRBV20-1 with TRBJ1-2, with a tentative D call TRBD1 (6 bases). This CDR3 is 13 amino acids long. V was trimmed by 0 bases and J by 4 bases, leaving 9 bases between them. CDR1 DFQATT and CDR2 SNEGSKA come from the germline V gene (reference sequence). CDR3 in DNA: TGCAGTGCTAGAGATTCACAGGGCTATGGCTACACCTTC. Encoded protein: CSARDSQGYGYTF.

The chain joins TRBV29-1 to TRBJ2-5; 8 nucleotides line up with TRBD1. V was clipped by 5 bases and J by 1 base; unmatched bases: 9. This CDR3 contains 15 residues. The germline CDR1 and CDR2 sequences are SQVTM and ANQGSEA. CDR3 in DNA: TGCAGCGTTCTCAGGGACAGGACACTCCAAGAGACCCAGTACTTC. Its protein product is CSVLRDRTLQETQYF.

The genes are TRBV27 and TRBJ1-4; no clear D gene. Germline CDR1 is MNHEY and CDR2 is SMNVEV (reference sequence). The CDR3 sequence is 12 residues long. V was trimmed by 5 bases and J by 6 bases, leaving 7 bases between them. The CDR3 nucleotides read TGTGCCAGCAGTACGGGGTATGAAAAACTGTTTTTT. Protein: CASSTGYEKLFF.

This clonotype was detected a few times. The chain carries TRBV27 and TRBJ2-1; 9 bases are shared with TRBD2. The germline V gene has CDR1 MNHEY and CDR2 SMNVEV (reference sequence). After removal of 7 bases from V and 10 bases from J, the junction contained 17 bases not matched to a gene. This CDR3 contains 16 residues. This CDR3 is CASTPWIAGAQGEQFF. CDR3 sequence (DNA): TGTGCCAGCACCCCGTGGATAGCGGGGGCCCAGGGGGAGCAGTTCTTC.

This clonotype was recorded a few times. The CDR3 nucleotides read TGTGCCAGCAGTTTTAGGGGGGCAAGCTCCTACAATGAGCAGTTCTTC. This encodes CASSFRGASSYNEQFF. This chain joins TRBV12-3 or TRBV12-4 and TRBJ2-1, with D possibly being TRBD1 or TRBD2 (6 bases each). The CDR3 consists of 16 residues. Deletions cut 3 bases from V and 0 bases from J, with 12 bases between.

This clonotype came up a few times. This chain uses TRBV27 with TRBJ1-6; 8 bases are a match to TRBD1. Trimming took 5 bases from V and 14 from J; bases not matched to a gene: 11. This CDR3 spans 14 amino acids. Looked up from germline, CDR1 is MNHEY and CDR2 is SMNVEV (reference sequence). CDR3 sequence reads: CASSAWDRLGALHF. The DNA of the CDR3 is TGTGCCAGCAGTGCGTGGGACAGGCTAGGGGCCCTCCACTTT.

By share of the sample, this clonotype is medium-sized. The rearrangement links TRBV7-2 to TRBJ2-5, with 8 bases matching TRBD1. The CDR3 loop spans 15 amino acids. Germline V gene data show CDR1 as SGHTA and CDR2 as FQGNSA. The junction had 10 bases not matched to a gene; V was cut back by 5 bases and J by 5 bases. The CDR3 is CASSPRTGRRETQYF. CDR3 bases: TGTGCCAGCAGCCCTAGGACAGGGCGGAGGGAGACCCAGTACTTC.

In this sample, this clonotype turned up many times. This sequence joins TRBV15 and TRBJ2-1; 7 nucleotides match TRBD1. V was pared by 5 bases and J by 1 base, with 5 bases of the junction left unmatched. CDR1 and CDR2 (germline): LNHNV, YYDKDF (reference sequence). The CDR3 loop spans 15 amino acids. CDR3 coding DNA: TGTGCCACCAGCGGTAGACAGGGATCCTACAATGAGCAGTTCTTC. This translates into CATSGRQGSYNEQFF.

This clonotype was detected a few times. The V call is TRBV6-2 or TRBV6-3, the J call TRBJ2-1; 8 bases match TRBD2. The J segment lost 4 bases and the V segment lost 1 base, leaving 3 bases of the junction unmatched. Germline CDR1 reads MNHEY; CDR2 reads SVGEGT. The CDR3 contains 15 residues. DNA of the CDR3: TGTGCCAGCAGTTACTTCGGGGGGGCGTACAATGAGCAGTTCTTC. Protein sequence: CASSYFGGAYNEQFF.

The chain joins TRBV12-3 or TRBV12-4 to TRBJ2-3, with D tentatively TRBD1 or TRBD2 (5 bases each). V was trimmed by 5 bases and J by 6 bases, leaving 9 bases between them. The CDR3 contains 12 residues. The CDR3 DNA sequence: TGTGCCAGCAGTCCGGGACCTGATACGCAGTATTTT. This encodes CASSPGPDTQYF.

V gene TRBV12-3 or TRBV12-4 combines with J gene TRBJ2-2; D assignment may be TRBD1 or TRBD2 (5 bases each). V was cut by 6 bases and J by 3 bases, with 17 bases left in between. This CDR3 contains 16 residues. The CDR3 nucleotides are TGTGCCAGCAGACTCCGAGGGGATCGGGACACCGGGGAGCTGTTTTTT. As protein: CASRLRGDRDTGELFF.

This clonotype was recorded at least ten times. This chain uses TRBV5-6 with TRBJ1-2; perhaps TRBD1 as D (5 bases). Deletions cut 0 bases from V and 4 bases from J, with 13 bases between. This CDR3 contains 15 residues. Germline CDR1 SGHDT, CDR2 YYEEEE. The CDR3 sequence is CASSLAGSGFYGYTF. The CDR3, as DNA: TGTGCCAGCAGCTTGGCCGGTTCAGGGTTCTATGGCTACACCTTC.

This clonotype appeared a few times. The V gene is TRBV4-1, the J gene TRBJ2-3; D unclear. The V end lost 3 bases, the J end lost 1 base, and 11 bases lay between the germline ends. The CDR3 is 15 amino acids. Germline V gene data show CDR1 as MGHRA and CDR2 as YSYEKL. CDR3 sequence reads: CASSHIGRGTDTQYF. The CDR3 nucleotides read TGCGCCAGCAGCCACATAGGTAGGGGCACAGATACGCAGTATTTT.

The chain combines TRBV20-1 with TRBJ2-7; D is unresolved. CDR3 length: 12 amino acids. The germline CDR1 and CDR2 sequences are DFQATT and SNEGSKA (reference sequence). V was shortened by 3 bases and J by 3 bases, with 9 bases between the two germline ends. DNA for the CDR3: TGCAGTGCTAGGGGCCCGAACTACGAGCAGTACTTC. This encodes CSARGPNYEQYF.

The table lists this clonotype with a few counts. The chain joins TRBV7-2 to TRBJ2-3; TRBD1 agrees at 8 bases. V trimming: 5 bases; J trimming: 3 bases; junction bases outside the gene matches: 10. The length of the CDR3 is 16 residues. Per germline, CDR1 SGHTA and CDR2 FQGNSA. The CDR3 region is CASSRPRDRTTDTQYF. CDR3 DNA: TGTGCCAGCAGCCGCCCCCGGGACAGGACTACAGATACGCAGTATTTT.

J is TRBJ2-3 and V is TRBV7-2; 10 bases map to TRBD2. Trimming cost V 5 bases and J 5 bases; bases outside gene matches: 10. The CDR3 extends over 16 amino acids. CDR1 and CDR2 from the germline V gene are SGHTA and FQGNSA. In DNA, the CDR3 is TGTGCCAGCAGCCGCACAGCGGGGGGGCTTGGAGATACGCAGTATTTT. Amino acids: CASSRTAGGLGDTQYF.